There are a few counts of the clone carrying this T cell receptor beta chain. The sample's time point: persistent/refractory GD, antithyroid drugs over 5 years with positive TRAb. Researchers made the TCR library from RNA that was extracted from PBMCs. The source of the sample is a study of regulatory T cells in long-lasting Graves disease. Arm-PCR of CDR3 regions and iRepertoire HTBI primers were used to build TCR beta libraries. TCRdb re-called the multiplex PCR reads through MiXCR, storing one row per CDR3 protein. The sample has hundreds of thousands of distinct CDR3 sequences; 22% are singletons. This CDR3 has 15 amino acids. The germline gives CDR1 SGHAT, CDR2 FQDESV (reference sequence). Trimming stripped 3 bases from V and 2 bases from J, with 14 bases between.

The TCR was taken from a female donor with Graves disease. This specimen was peripheral blood mononuclear cells (PBMCs), taken when the disease was refractory, from a patient treated with antithyroid drugs. V gene TRBV11-1 combines with J gene TRBJ2-7, with D perhaps TRBD2 (6 bases). The CDR3 loop is CASSFSGYGAYEQYF. The CDR3 coding sequence is TGTGCCAGCAGCTTTAGCGGTTACGGCGCCTACGAGCAGTACTTC.